This passage covers 13 T cell receptor beta chains from one sample sequenced in a study of T and B cells in COVID-19 patients. Multiplex PCR with BIOMED2 TRB-A/B primer pools amplified TRB rearrangements. TCRdb used MiXCR to reprocess the multiplex PCR reads, holding one entry per CDR3 protein. The table shows tens of thousands of distinct CDR3 sequences, with about 31% occurring only once. TRB was amplified from approximately 250-480 ng of blood genomic DNA. The material sequenced was blood. These receptors were collected from a human donor who had recovered from COVID-19.

For this clonotype: A much larger clone lies one base from this, so it may be a read error. The chain is built from TRBV30 and TRBJ2-1, with TRBD2 matching 9 bases. The V segment lost 2 bases and the J segment 5 bases; nucleotides outside the gene matches: 4. Germline lookup yields CDR1 GTSNPN and CDR2 SVGIG (reference sequence). There are 14 residues in the CDR3. DNA for the CDR3: TGTGCCTGGAGTAAGGGACTAGCAGACAATGAGCAGTTCTTC. Translating gives CAWSKGLADNEQFF. Full variable domain (missing parts from reference TRBV30 and TRBJ2-1): SQTIHQWPATLVQPVGSPLSLECTVEGTSNPNLYWYRQAAGRGLQLLFYSVGIGQISSEVPQNLSASRPQDRQFILSSKKLLLSDSGFYLCAWSKGLADNEQFFGPGTRLTVL.

Only a few counts were recorded for this clonotype. The chain has TRBV6-5 and TRBJ2-7, with TRBD1 matching over 9 bases. The CDR3 loop spans 15 amino acids. Germline values: CDR1 MNHEY, CDR2 SVGAGI. V dropped 3 bases and J dropped 0; count of bases not matched to a gene: 3. CDR3 sequence reads: CASSYDRGVSYEQYF. The CDR3 DNA sequence: TGTGCCAGCAGTTATGACAGGGGGGTCTCCTACGAGCAGTACTTC.

The chain is built from TRBV6-5 and TRBJ1-6; D ambiguous. This CDR3 is 17 amino acids long. V shed 0 bases and J shed 0 bases, with 9 bases lying between them. Germline loops: CDR1 MNHEY, CDR2 SVGAGI. Here the CDR3 reads CASSYSVGSSYNSPLHF. CDR3 bases: TGTGCCAGCAGTTACTCGGTAGGGAGCTCCTATAATTCACCCCTCCACTTT.

This clonotype was seen only a few times. The chain links TRBV27 to TRBJ1-1; 10 bases line up with TRBD1. This CDR3 is 17 amino acids long. The V gene end was trimmed by 5 bases and the J gene end by 4 bases; junction bases not matched to a gene: 13. The germline CDR1 and CDR2 sequences are MNHEY and SMNVEV (reference sequence). The CDR3 region is CASSLSGTGVSSTEAFF. The CDR3 bases are TGTGCCAGCAGTCTCTCCGGGACAGGGGTATCGAGCACTGAAGCTTTCTTT.

The J gene is TRBJ2-3, the V gene TRBV7-2; D possibly corresponds to TRBD2 (6 bases). The germline V gene has CDR1 SGHTA and CDR2 FQGNSA. With 1 base removed from V and 9 bases from J, the gap between germline ends came to 23 bases. The CDR3 has 17 residues. CDR3 in amino acids: CASSLVLYGDFRSTQYF. For the CDR3, the DNA is TGTGCCAGCAGCTTAGTTTTGTACGGGGACTTCAGGTCGACGCAGTATTTT. Filled out from reference TRBV7-2 and TRBJ2-3, the complete variable domain reads GAGVSQSPSNKVTEKGKDVELRCDPISGHTALYWYRQSLGQGLEFLIYFQGNSAPDKSGLPSDRFSAERTGGSVSTLTIQRTQQEDSAVYLCASSLVLYGDFRSTQYFGPGTRLTVL.

The CDR3 region has the DNA TGTGCCAGCAGTGACAAGCGGGGAGGTTGGGATGAGCAGTTCTTC. It encodes CASSDKRGGWDEQFF. The rearrangement links TRBV6-5 to TRBJ2-1, with 7 bases matching TRBD2. CDR1 MNHEY and CDR2 SVGAGI come from the germline V gene. J gave up 8 bases and V 5 bases, and 12 bases lay outside the gene matches. This CDR3 has 15 residues.

The chain recombines TRBV6-2 or TRBV6-3 with TRBJ2-1; no definite D call. The germline CDR1 and CDR2 sequences are MNHEY and SVGEGT. This CDR3 contains 12 residues. V gave up 7 bases and J gave up 6 bases, with 10 bases separating them. CDR3: CASTKLGNEQFF. The CDR3 nucleotides read TGTGCCAGCACCAAGTTGGGCAATGAGCAGTTCTTC.

This clonotype was counted many times. CDR3 protein: CASSFSPIWPQHF. The CDR3 DNA follows: TGTGCCAGCAGTTTCTCCCCAATTTGGCCCCAGCATTTT. The chain links TRBV6-5 to TRBJ1-5; D is ambiguous. The CDR3 loop spans 13 amino acids. Germline V gene data show CDR1 as MNHEY and CDR2 as SVGAGI. Trimming took 4 bases from V and 9 from J, leaving 13 bases between them.

As concerns this clonotype: A much larger clonotype is one base distant, so this may be a read error. The chain carries TRBV19 and TRBJ2-5; unclear D gene. CDR1 LNHDA and CDR2 SQIVND come from the germline V gene (reference sequence). The V end lost 9 bases, the J end lost 6 bases, and 8 bases lay between the germline ends. CDR3 size: 10 residues. The CDR3 here is CASQGKTQYF. The CDR3 DNA reads TGTGCCAGCCAAGGAAAGACCCAGTACTTC.

J is TRBJ1-2 and V is TRBV24-1; no clear D gene. CDR1 is KGHDR, CDR2 SFDVKD, per germline. Trimming cost V 3 bases and J 7 bases, with 14 bases left between them. This CDR3 contains 14 residues. The CDR3 spells CATSDQRGKLGYTF. CDR3 DNA: TGTGCCACCAGTGATCAGAGAGGGAAGCTTGGCTACACCTTC.

This clonotype is medium-sized in the sample. The CDR3 DNA reads as TGTGCCAGTAGTGCCTACCGGGCGGGAGGGCCGTTGGAGCAGTTCTTC. Protein sequence: CASSAYRAGGPLEQFF. The J gene is TRBJ2-1, the V gene TRBV19; 9 bases are a match to TRBD2. This CDR3 has 16 amino acids. Trimming took 5 bases from V and 10 from J; bases not matched to a gene: 15. The germline CDR1 and CDR2 sequences are LNHDA and SQIVND (reference sequence).

This clonotype came up a few times. This sequence joins TRBV4-3 and TRBJ2-3; TRBD1 matches 8 bases. The CDR3 runs 17 residues. Germline-derived CDR1 and CDR2 are LGHNA and YSLEER. The V gene end was trimmed by 0 bases and the J gene end by 1 base; junction bases not matched to a gene: 6. CDR3 sequence reads: CASSQDRGQEGTDTQYF. CDR3 nucleotide sequence: TGCGCCAGCAGCCAAGATAGGGGACAGGAGGGCACAGATACGCAGTATTTT.

This chain connects TRBV10-3 to TRBJ2-7, with 11 positions matching TRBD2. In germline, CDR1 is ENHRY, CDR2 SYGVKD. This CDR3 region has 15 residues. After removal of 6 bases from V and 1 base from J, the junction contained 5 bases not matched to a gene. The CDR3 bases are TGTGCCATCAGACCCGGGACTAGCGGATCCTACGAGCAGTACTTC. Its translation: CAIRPGTSGSYEQYF.